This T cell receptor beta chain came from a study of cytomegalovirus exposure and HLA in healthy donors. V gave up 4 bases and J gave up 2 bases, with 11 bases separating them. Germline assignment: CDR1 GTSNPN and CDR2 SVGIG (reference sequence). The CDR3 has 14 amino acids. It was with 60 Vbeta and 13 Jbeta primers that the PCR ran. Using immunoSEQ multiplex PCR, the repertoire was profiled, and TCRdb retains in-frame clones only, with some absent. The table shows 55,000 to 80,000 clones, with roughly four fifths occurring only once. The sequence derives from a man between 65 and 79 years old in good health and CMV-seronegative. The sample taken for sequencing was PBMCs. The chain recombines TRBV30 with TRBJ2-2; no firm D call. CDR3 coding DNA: TGTGCCTGGACTATCCGTGCTAACACCGGGGAGCTGTTTTTT. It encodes CAWTIRANTGELFF.